This T cell receptor (beta chain) was identified during a study of PD-1 blockade in classical Hodgkin lymphoma. All the patients suffered relapse after autologous stem cell transplantation, and brentuximab vedotin exposure differed. Germline V gene lookup returns CDR1 MGHRA and CDR2 YSYEKL. This CDR3 has 13 residues. V was trimmed by 7 bases and J by 6 bases, leaving 13 bases between them. Using immunoSEQ multiplex PCR, the repertoire was profiled, and TCRdb retains in-frame clones only, with some absent. The data contain nearly 100,000 clones, roughly 84% of them seen just once; the ten biggest clones take up about 12%. By share, this clone ranks as medium-sized.

The chain employs TRBV4-1 and TRBJ1-3; the D gene is possibly TRBD1 (6 bases). Specimen: peripheral blood mononuclear cells (PBMCs), collected at baseline. This clonotype was sampled from a human donor with classical Hodgkin lymphoma. This CDR3 is CASKGGVANTIYF. For the CDR3, the DNA is TGCGCCAGCAAGGGGGGGGTTGCAAACACCATATATTTT.